This T cell receptor (beta chain) originates from a study of HIV-infected patients and healthy controls. Germline CDR1 reads MDHEN; CDR2 reads SYDVKM. V shed 5 bases and J 4 bases; nucleotides not matched to a gene: 16. This CDR3 has 18 amino acids. TCRdb re-called the 5' RACE reads through MiXCR, storing one row per CDR3 protein. The table has 65,000 to 70,000 distinct CDR3 sequences, roughly a sixth seen once; the top ten hold less than 6%. This TCR derives from a human donor in good health. This chain links TRBV28 with TRBJ2-1; TRBD1 agrees at 8 bases. The sequenced sample was CD4+ T cells from blood. Written as DNA, the CDR3 is TGTGCCAGCAGTCCCGGCCTCATTCGGGACAGGAAATACAATGAGCAGTTCTTC. Protein: CASSPGLIRDRKYNEQFF.